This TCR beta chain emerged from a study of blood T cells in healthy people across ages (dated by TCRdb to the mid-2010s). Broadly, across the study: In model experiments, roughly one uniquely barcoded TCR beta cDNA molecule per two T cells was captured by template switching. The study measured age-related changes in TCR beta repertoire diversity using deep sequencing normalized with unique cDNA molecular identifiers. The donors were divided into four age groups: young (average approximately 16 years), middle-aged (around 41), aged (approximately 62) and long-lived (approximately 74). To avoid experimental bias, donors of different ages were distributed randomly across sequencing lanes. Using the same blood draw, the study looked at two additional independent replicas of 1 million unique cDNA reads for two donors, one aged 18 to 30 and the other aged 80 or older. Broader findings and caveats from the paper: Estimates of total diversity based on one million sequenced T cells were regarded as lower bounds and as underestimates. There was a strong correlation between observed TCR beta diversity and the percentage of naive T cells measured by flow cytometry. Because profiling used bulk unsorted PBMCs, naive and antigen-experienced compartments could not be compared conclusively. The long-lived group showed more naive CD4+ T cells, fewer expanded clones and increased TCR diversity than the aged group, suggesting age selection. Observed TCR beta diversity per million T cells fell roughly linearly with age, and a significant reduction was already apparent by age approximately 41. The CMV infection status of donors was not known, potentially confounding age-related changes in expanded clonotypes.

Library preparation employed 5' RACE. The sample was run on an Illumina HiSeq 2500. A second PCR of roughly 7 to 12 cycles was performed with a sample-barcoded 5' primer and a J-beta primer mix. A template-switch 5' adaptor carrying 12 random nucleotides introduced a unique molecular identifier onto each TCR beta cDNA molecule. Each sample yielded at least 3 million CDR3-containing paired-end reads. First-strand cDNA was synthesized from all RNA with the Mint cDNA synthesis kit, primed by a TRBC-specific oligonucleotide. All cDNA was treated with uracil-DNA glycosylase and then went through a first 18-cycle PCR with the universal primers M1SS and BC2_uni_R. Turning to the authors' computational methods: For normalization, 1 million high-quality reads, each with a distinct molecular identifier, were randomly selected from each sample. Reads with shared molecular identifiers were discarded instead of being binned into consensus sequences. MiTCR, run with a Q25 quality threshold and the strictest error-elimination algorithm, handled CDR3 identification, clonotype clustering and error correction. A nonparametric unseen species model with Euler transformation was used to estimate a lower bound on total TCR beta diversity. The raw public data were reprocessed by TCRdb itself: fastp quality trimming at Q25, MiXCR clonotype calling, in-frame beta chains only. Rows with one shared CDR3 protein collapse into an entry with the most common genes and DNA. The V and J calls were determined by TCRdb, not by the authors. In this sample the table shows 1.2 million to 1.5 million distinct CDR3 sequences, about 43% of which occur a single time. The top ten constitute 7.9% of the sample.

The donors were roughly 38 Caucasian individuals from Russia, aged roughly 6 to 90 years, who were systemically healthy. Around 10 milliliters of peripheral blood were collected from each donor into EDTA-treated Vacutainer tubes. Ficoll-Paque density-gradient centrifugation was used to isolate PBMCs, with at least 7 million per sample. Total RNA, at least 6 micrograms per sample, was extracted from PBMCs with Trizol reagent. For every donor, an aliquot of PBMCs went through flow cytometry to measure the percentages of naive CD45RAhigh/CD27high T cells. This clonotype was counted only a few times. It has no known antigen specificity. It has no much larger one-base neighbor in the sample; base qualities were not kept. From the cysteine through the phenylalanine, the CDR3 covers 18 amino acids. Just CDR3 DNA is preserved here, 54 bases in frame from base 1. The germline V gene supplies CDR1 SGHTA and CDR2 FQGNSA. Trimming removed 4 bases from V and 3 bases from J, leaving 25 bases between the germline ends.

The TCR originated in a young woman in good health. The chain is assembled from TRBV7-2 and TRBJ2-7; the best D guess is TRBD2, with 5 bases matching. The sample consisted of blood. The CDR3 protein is CASSSTRESDWALYEQYF. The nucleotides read TGTGCCAGCAGCTCAACTAGGGAGAGCGACTGGGCTCTCTACGAGCAGTACTTC.